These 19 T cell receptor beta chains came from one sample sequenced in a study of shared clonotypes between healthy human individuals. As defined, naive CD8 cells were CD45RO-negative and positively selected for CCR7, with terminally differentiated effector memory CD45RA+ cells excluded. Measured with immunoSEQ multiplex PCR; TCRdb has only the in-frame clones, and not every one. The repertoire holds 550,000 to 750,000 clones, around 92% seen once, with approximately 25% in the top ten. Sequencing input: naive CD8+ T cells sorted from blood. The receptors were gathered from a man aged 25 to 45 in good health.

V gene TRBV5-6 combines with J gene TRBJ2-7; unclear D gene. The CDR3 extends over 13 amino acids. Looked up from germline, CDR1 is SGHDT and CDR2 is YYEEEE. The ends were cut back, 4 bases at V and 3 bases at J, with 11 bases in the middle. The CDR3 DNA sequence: TGTGCCAGCAGCACGTGGGAAGGCTACGAGCAGTACTTC. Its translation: CASSTWEGYEQYF.

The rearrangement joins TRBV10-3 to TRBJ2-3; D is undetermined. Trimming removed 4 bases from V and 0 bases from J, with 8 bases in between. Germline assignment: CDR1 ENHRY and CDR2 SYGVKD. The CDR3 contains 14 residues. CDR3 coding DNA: TGTGCCATCAGTGTTTCACCGAGCACAGATACGCAGTATTTT. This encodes CAISVSPSTDTQYF.

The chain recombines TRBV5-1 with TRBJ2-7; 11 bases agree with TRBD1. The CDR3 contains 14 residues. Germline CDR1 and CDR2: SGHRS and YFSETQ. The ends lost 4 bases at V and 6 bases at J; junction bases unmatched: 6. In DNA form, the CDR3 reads TGCGCCAGCAGCGCCTGGACAGGGGGCGGCGAGCAGTACTTC. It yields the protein CASSAWTGGGEQYF.

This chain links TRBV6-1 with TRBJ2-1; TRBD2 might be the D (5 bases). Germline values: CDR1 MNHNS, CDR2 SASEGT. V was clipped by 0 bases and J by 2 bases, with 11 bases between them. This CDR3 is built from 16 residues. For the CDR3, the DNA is TGTGCCAGCAGTGAAGCGAACAGCGGCCCCTACAATGAGCAGTTCTTC. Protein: CASSEANSGPYNEQFF.

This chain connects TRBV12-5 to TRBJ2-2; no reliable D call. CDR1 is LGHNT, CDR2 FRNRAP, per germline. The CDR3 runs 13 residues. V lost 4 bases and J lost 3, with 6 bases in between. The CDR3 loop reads CASGYQDTGELFF. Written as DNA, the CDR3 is TGTGCTAGTGGTTACCAGGACACCGGGGAGCTGTTTTTT.

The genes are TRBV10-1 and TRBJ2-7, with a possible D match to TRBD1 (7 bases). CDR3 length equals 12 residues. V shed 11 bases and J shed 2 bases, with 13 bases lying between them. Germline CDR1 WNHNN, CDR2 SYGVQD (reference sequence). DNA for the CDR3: TGCGCCCGCGCGGGACAGACCTACGAGCAGTACTTC. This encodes CARAGQTYEQYF.

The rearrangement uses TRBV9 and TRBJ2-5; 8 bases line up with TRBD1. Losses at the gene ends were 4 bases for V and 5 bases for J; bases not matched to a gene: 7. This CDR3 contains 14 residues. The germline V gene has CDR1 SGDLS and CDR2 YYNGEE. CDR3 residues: CASSIGQGWETQYF. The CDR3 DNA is TGTGCCAGCAGCATTGGACAGGGATGGGAGACCCAGTACTTC.

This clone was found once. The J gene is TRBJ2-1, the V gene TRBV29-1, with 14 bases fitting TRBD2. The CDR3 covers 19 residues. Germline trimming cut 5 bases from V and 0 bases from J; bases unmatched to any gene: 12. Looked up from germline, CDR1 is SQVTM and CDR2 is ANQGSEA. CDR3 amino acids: CSVTGTSGSRGSSYNEQFF. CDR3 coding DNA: TGCAGCGTTACCGGGACTAGCGGGAGTAGGGGGAGCTCCTACAATGAGCAGTTCTTC.

This CDR3 is CASSQDLAREISSYNEQFF. The CDR3 bases are TGCGCCAGCAGCCAAGATCTAGCGAGAGAAATTAGCTCCTACAATGAGCAGTTCTTC. This chain uses TRBV4-3 with TRBJ2-1; D is possibly TRBD2 (6 bases). Germline assignment: CDR1 LGHNA and CDR2 YSLEER. There are 19 residues in the CDR3. V was cut by 0 bases and J by 0 bases, with 18 bases left in between.

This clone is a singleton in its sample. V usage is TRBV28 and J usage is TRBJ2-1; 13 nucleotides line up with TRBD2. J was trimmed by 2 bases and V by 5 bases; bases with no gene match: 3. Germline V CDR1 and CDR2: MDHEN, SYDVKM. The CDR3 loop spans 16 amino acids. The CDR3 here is CASSLLAGGAYNEQFF. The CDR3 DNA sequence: TGTGCCAGCAGTCTACTAGCGGGAGGGGCCTACAATGAGCAGTTCTTC.

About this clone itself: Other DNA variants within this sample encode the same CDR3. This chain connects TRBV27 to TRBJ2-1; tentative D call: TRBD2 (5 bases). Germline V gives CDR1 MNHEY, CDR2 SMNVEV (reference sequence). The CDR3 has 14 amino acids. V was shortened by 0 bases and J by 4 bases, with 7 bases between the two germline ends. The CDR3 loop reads CASSLSREYNEQFF. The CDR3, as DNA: TGTGCCAGCAGTTTATCAAGGGAGTACAATGAGCAGTTCTTC.

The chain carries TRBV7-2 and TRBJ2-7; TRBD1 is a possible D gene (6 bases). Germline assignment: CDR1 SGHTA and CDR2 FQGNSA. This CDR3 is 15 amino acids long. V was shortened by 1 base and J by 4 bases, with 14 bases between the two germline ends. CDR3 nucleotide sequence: TGTGCCAGCAGCTTAGTGGCAGGGGTTCCGTACGAGCAGTACTTC. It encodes CASSLVAGVPYEQYF.

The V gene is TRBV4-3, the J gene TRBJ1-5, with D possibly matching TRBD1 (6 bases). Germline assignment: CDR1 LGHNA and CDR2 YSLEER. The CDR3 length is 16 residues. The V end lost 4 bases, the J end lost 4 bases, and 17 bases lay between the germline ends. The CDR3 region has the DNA TGCGCCAGCAGCCGTTCCCCACAGGGATCAAATCAGCCCCAGCATTTT. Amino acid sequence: CASSRSPQGSNQPQHF.

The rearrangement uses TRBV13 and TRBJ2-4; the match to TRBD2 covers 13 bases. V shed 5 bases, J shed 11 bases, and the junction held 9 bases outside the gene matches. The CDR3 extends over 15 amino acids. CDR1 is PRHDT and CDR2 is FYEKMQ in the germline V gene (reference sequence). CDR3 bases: TGTGCCAGCAGCCAGAGGGGACTAGCGGGGTACCTTCAGTACTTC. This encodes CASSQRGLAGYLQYF.

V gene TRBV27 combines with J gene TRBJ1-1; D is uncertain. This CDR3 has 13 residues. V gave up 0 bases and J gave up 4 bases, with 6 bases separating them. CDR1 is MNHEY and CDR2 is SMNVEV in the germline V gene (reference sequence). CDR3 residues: CASSLSASTEAFF. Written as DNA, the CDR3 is TGTGCCAGCAGTTTATCGGCCAGCACTGAAGCTTTCTTT.

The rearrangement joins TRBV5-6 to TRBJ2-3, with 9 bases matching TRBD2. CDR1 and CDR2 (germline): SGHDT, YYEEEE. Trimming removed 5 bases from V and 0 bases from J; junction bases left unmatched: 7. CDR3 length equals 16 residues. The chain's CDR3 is CASSSLAGTSTDTQYF. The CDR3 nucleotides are TGTGCCAGCAGTTCTCTAGCGGGAACTAGCACAGATACGCAGTATTTT.

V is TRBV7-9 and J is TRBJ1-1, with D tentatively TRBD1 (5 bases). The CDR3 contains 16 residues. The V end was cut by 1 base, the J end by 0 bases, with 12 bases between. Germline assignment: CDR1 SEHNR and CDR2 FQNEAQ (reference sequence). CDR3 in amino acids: CASSLVGKGLNTEAFF. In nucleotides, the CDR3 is TGTGCCAGCAGCTTAGTAGGGAAGGGGCTGAACACTGAAGCTTTCTTT.

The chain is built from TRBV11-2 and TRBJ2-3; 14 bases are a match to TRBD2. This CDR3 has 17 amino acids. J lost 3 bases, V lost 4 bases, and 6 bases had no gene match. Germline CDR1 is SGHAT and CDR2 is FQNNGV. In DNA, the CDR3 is TGTGCCAGCAGCTCCCGACTAGCGGGAGGGCCAACAGATACGCAGTATTTT. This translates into CASSSRLAGGPTDTQYF.

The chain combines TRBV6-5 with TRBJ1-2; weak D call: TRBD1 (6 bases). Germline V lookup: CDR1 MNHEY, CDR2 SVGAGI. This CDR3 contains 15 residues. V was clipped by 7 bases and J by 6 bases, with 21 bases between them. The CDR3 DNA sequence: TGTGCCAGCACTAAAGGGGGAGGAGGAGTACATGGCTACACCTTC. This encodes CASTKGGGGVHGYTF.